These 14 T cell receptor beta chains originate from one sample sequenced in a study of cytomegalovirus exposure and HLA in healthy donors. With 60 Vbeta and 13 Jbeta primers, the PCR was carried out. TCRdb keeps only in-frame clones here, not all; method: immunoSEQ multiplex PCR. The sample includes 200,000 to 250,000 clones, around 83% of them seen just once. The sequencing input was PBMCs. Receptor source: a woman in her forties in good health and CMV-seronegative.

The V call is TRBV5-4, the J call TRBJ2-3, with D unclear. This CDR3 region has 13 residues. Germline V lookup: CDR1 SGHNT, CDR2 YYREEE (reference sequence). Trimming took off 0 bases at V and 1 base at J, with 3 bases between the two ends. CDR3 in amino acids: CASSLAGTDTQYF. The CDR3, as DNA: TGTGCCAGCAGCTTGGCCGGCACAGATACGCAGTATTTT.

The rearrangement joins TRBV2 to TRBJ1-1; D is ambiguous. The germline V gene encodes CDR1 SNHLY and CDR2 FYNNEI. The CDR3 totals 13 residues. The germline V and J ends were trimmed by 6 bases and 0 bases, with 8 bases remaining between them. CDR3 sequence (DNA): TGTGCCAGCAGGGGCAGCATGAACACTGAAGCTTTCTTT. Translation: CASRGSMNTEAFF.

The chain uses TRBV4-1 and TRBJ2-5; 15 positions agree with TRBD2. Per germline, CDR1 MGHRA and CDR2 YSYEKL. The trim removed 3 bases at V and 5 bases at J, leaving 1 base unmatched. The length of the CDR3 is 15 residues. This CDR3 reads CASSQGTSGRETQYF. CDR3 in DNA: TGCGCCAGCAGCCAGGGGACTAGCGGGAGGGAGACCCAGTACTTC.

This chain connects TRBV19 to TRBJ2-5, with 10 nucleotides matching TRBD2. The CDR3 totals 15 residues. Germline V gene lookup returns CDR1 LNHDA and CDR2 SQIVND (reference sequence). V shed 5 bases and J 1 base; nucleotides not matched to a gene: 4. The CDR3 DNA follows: TGTGCCAGTAGTCCTAGCGGGAGCGGCCAAGAGACCCAGTACTTC. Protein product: CASSPSGSGQETQYF.

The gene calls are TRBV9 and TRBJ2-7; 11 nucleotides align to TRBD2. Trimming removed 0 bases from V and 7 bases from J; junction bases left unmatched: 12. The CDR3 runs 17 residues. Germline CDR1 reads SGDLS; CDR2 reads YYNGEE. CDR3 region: CASSVGLAGSFGREQYF. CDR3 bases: TGTGCCAGCAGCGTAGGACTAGCGGGATCCTTCGGACGGGAGCAGTACTTC.

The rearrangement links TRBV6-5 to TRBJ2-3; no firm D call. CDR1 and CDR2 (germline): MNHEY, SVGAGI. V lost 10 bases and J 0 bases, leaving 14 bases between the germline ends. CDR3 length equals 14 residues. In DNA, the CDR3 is TGTGCCACCCGGTCCTCCCCCAGCACAGATACGCAGTATTTT. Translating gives CATRSSPSTDTQYF.

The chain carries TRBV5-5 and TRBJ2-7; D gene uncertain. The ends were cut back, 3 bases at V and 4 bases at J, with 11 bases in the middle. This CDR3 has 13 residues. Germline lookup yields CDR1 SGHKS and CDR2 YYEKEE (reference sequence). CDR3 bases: TGTGCCAGCAGCTCTCAGGCCGGATACGAGCAGTACTTC. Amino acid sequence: CASSSQAGYEQYF.

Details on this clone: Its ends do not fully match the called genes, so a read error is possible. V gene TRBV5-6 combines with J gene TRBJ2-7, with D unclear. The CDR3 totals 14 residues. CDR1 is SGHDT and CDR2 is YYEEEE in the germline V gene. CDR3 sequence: CASSLSYHTYEQYF. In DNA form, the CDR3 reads TGTGCCAGCAGCTTGAGTTACCATACCTACGAGCAATACTTC.

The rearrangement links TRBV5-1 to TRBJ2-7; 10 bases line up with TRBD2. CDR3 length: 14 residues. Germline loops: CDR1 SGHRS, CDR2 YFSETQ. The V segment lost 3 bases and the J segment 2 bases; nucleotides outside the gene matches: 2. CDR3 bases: TGCGCCAGCAGCTCACTAGCGGGGACCTACGAGCAGTACTTC. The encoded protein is CASSSLAGTYEQYF.

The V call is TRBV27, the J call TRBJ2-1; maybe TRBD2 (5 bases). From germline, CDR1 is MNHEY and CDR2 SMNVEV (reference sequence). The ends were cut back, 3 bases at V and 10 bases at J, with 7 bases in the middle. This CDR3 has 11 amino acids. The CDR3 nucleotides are TGTGCCAGCAGTTTCCGCGGGGAGCAGTTCTTC. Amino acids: CASSFRGEQFF.

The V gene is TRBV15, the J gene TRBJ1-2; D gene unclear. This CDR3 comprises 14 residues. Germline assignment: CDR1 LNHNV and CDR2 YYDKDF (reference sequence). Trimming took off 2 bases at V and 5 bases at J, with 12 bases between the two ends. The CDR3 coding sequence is TGTGCCACCAGCAGATCCGGGGTAGGGTATGGCTACACCTTC. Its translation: CATSRSGVGYGYTF.

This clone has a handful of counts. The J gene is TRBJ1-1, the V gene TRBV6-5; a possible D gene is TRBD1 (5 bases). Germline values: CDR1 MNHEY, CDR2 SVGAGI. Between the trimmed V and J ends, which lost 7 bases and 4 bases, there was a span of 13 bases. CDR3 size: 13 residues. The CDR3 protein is CASTFRGGTEAFF. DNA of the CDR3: TGTGCCAGCACTTTCCGCGGGGGCACTGAAGCTTTCTTT.

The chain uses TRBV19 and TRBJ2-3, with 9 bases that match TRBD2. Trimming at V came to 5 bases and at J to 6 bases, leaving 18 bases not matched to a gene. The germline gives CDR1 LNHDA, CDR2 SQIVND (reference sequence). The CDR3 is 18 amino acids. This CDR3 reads CASSLQTGAGGPLDTQYF. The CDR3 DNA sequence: TGTGCCAGTAGTCTGCAGACCGGGGCGGGAGGGCCGTTGGATACGCAGTATTTT. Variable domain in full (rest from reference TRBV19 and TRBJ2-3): DGGITQSPKYLFRKEGQNVTLSCEQNLNHDAMYWYRQDPGQGLRLIYYSQIVNDFQKGDIAEGYSVSREKKESFPLTVTSAQKNPTAFYLCASSLQTGAGGPLDTQYFGPGTRLTVL.

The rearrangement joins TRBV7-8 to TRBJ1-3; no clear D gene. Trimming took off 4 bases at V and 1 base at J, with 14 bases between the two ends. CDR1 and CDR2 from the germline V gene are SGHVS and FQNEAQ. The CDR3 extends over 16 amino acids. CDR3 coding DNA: TGTGCCAGCAGCTCAAGTCCCGAGGGATCTGGAAACACCATATATTTT. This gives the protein CASSSSPEGSGNTIYF. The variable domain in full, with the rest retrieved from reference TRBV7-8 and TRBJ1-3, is GAGVSQSPRYKVAKRGQDVALRCDPISGHVSLFWYQQALGQGPEFLTYFQNEAQLDKSGLPSDRFFAERPEGSVSTLKIQRTQQEDSAVYLCASSSSPEGSGNTIYFGEGSWLTVV.